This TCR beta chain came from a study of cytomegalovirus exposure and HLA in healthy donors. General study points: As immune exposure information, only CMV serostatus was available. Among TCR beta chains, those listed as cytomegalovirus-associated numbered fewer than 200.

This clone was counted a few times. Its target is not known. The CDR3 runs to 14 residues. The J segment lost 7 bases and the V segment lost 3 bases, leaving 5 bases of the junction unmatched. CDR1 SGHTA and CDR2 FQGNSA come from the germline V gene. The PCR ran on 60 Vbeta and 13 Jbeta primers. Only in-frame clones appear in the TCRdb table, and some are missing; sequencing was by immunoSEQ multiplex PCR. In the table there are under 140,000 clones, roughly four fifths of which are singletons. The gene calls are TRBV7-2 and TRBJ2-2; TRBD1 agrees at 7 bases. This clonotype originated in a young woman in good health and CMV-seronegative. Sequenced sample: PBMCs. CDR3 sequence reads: CASSFSRTGGELFF. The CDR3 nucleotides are TGTGCCAGCAGCTTCTCGAGGACAGGCGGGGAGCTGTTTTTT.